These 8 T cell receptor beta chains were sequenced from one sample in a study of cytomegalovirus exposure and HLA in healthy donors. The study ran its PCR with 60 Vbeta and 13 Jbeta primers. The method was immunoSEQ multiplex PCR; TCRdb's version includes in-frame clones alone and lacks a portion of them. The sample comprises over 75,000 clones, more than 75% of which are singletons, and around 0.76% rests with the top ten. The sample was PBMCs. These receptors were taken from an older woman in good health and CMV-seronegative.

V and J are TRBV27 and TRBJ2-3; 7 bases are a match to TRBD1. This CDR3 is built from 15 residues. The V gene's germline CDR1 is MNHEY and CDR2 SMNVEV (reference sequence). With 5 bases clipped from V and 2 bases from J, the junction kept 7 bases outside the gene matches. The CDR3 region has the DNA TGTGCCAGCAGTCATAGGACAGGAACCACAGATACGCAGTATTTT. Translation: CASSHRTGTTDTQYF.

The chain employs TRBV6-6 and TRBJ2-1; TRBD2 is a possible D gene (6 bases). V was shortened by 7 bases and J by 9 bases, with 16 bases between the two germline ends. This CDR3 contains 13 residues. Germline CDR1 and CDR2: MNHNY and SVGAGI (reference sequence). CDR3 DNA sequence: TGTGCCAGCACCCTGACTAGAGGAGCTGAGCAGTTCTTC. Translation gives CASTLTRGAEQFF.

The chain uses TRBV6-6 and TRBJ1-6; no clear D gene. The germline V gene has CDR1 MNHNY and CDR2 SVGAGI (reference sequence). This CDR3 has 15 residues. The V gene lost 2 bases and the J gene lost 6 bases, with 11 bases spanning the gap. Written as DNA, the CDR3 is TGTGCCAGCAGTTACCGGGAATTGGGTAATTCACCCCTCCACTTT. It yields the protein CASSYRELGNSPLHF.

The chain links TRBV7-2 to TRBJ1-4; possible D gene TRBD1, 6 bases. Trimming stripped 2 bases from V and 6 bases from J, with 13 bases between. The length of the CDR3 is 15 residues. The germline CDR1 and CDR2 sequences are SGHTA and FQGNSA. The CDR3 DNA sequence: TGTGCCAGCAGCTTACAGGGACAACGTCATGAAAAACTGTTTTTT. Amino acids: CASSLQGQRHEKLFF. Supplemented by reference TRBV7-2 and TRBJ1-4, the full variable domain reads GAGVSQSPSNKVTEKGKDVELRCDPISGHTALYWYRQSLGQGLEFLIYFQGNSAPDKSGLPSDRFSAERTGGSVSTLTIQRTQQEDSAVYLCASSLQGQRHEKLFFGSGTQLSVL.

The chain links TRBV2 to TRBJ2-6; perhaps TRBD1 as D (5 bases). This CDR3 has 13 amino acids. V lost 8 bases, J lost 3 bases, and 8 bases lay in between. Germline V gene data show CDR1 as SNHLY and CDR2 as FYNNEI. In DNA form, the CDR3 reads TGTGCCAGCGCCCAGGGTGGGGCCAACGTCCTGACTTTC. This translates into CASAQGGANVLTF. Full variable domain (rest looked up from reference TRBV2 and TRBJ2-6): EPEVTQTPSHQVTQMGQEVILRCVPISNHLYFYWYRQILGQKVEFLVSFYNNEISEKSEIFDDQFSVERPDGSNFTLKIRSTKLEDSAMYFCASAQGGANVLTFGAGSRLTVL.

The chain is built from TRBV27 and TRBJ2-7, with 9 bases identical to TRBD2. The CDR3 totals 13 residues. Germline lookup yields CDR1 MNHEY and CDR2 SMNVEV (reference sequence). V was clipped by 6 bases and J by 5 bases; unmatched bases: 5. In DNA, the CDR3 is TGTGCCAGCAGGGCTAGCGGGGAAAACGAGCAGTACTTC. Amino acids: CASRASGENEQYF.

V is TRBV19 and J is TRBJ1-2; 10 positions agree with TRBD1. The CDR3 loop spans 16 amino acids. V lost 6 bases to trimming and J lost 0 bases; unmatched junction nucleotides: 7. Germline V CDR1 and CDR2: LNHDA, SQIVND (reference sequence). CDR3 residues: CASRDRGQTSNYGYTF. DNA of the CDR3: TGTGCCAGTAGAGACAGGGGGCAAACCTCTAACTATGGCTACACCTTC.

The gene calls are TRBV30 and TRBJ1-5; D call uncertain. This CDR3 region has 14 residues. V lost 0 bases, J lost 7 bases, and 13 bases lay in between. Germline CDR1 and CDR2: GTSNPN and SVGIG (reference sequence). This CDR3 reads CAWSVLGLSQPQHF. The CDR3 bases are TGTGCCTGGAGTGTACTAGGGTTGAGCCAGCCCCAGCATTTT.